The 19 T cell receptor beta chains in this list originate from one sample, sequenced in a study of cytomegalovirus exposure and HLA in healthy donors. PCR amplification relied on 60 Vbeta primers (plus 13 Jbeta primers). TCRdb keeps only in-frame clones here, not all; method: immunoSEQ multiplex PCR. The data include 90,000 to 130,000 clones; the top ten clones carry 3.7%. Sequencing was performed on PBMCs. Receptor source: a man in his thirties or forties in good health and CMV-seronegative.

The CDR3 here is CASSPNRQVSYEQYF. In DNA, the CDR3 is TGTGCCAGCAGCCCCAACAGACAGGTCTCCTACGAGCAGTACTTC. The V call is TRBV5-4, the J call TRBJ2-7, with D possibly TRBD1 on 6 matching bases. Germline values: CDR1 SGHNT, CDR2 YYREEE (reference sequence). This CDR3 is 15 amino acids long. Trimming cost V 4 bases and J 0 bases, with 14 bases left between them.

The chain recombines TRBV6-1 with TRBJ2-1; D call uncertain. CDR3 length: 15 amino acids. Germline assignment: CDR1 MNHNS and CDR2 SASEGT. Trimming stripped 3 bases from V and 0 bases from J, with 9 bases between. CDR3 coding DNA: TGTGCCAGCAGTGAGAGGCGTAGCTCCTACAATGAGCAGTTCTTC. Amino acids: CASSERRSSYNEQFF.

The chain employs TRBV19 and TRBJ1-3; 8 bases map to TRBD1. Trimming took 7 bases from V and 3 from J; bases not matched to a gene: 5. The CDR3 spans 14 residues. Looked up from germline, CDR1 is LNHDA and CDR2 is SQIVND (reference sequence). The CDR3 DNA reads as TGTGCCAGTATCAGGGGGCTGAATGGAAACACCATATATTTT. This encodes CASIRGLNGNTIYF.

The chain couples TRBV15 to TRBJ1-4; tentatively, D is TRBD1 (5 bases). Germline CDR1 and CDR2: LNHNV and YYDKDF (reference sequence). The CDR3 consists of 10 residues. V was trimmed by 8 bases and J by 15 bases, leaving 13 bases between them. The chain's CDR3 is CATRSGLMFF. The CDR3 DNA follows: TGTGCCACCCGTTCAGGGTTAATGTTTTTT.

This sequence joins TRBV5-6 and TRBJ1-2, with D possibly matching TRBD1 (6 bases). CDR1 SGHDT and CDR2 YYEEEE come from the germline V gene. CDR3 size: 15 residues. Trimming took 2 bases from V and 4 from J, leaving 15 bases between them. Here the CDR3 reads CASSLSTGLGYGYTF. The CDR3 DNA reads as TGTGCCAGCAGCTTAAGTACAGGGTTGGGCTATGGCTACACCTTC.

The V call is TRBV5-1, the J call TRBJ2-2; 8 bases align to TRBD1. This CDR3 spans 16 amino acids. With 3 bases clipped from V and 3 bases from J, the junction kept 7 bases outside the gene matches. Germline loops: CDR1 SGHRS, CDR2 YFSETQ. In DNA, the CDR3 is TGCGCCAGCAGCTCATGGGACAGGTCGGACACCGGGGAGCTGTTTTTT. Translation: CASSSWDRSDTGELFF.

For this clone: Additional DNA sequences in this sample encode the identical CDR3. This chain uses TRBV7-9 with TRBJ1-1; 8 bases fit TRBD1. Germline V gives CDR1 SEHNR, CDR2 FQNEAQ (reference sequence). The V and J ends lost 1 base and 2 bases, in that order; junction bases with no gene match: 3. The CDR3 loop spans 15 amino acids. The CDR3 bases are TGTGCCAGCAGCTTAGTTGCAGGGGGCAACACTGAAGCTTTCTTT. Its protein product is CASSLVAGGNTEAFF.

V is TRBV2 and J is TRBJ2-7; the D gene is possibly TRBD1 (5 bases). The CDR3 contains 15 residues. Germline V lookup: CDR1 SNHLY, CDR2 FYNNEI. Trimming took off 6 bases at V and 0 bases at J, with 15 bases between the two ends. CDR3 amino acids: CASSSQGVSSYEQYF. The CDR3, as DNA: TGTGCCAGCAGCTCTCAAGGGGTTTCCTCCTACGAGCAGTACTTC. Variable domain in full (rest from reference TRBV2 and TRBJ2-7): EPEVTQTPSHQVTQMGQEVILRCVPISNHLYFYWYRQILGQKVEFLVSFYNNEISEKSEIFDDQFSVERPDGSNFTLKIRSTKLEDSAMYFCASSSQGVSSYEQYFGPGTRLTVT.

This rearrangement joins TRBV7-6 to TRBJ2-5; TRBD1 might be the D (6 bases). The closer fit of TRBJ2-7 to the DNA end suggests the J call may be wrong. Looked up from germline, CDR1 is SGHVS and CDR2 is FNYEAQ. CDR3 length: 14 amino acids. Written as DNA, the CDR3 is TGTGCCAGCAGCTCAGTCCAGGACAGCTACGAGCAGTACTTC. Its protein product is CASSSVQDSYEQYF.

V gene TRBV19 combines with J gene TRBJ2-7; 9 bases are shared with TRBD1. Germline CDR1 reads LNHDA; CDR2 reads SQIVND (reference sequence). Trimming cost V 5 bases and J 3 bases; bases outside gene matches: 8. The CDR3 loop spans 15 amino acids. In DNA form, the CDR3 reads TGTGCCAGTAGTTCCAACAGGGGGCCAAACTACGAGCAGTACTTC. Translating gives CASSSNRGPNYEQYF.

The chain links TRBV15 to TRBJ2-2; D is perhaps TRBD2 (5 bases). Trimming pared 1 base from V and 8 bases from J, leaving 8 bases between. There are 13 residues in the CDR3. From germline, CDR1 is LNHNV and CDR2 YYDKDF (reference sequence). The CDR3 nucleotides read TGTGCCACCAGCAGAGCGGCGGGTGGGGAGCTGTTTTTT. Translating gives CATSRAAGGELFF.

The chain employs TRBV4-1 and TRBJ1-2; weak D call: TRBD1 (5 bases). Germline-derived CDR1 and CDR2 are MGHRA and YSYEKL. This CDR3 contains 15 residues. Trimming shortened V by 1 base and J by 6 bases, and 15 bases separated the two germline ends. The CDR3 protein is CASSQVLQVPNGYTF. CDR3 DNA: TGCGCCAGCAGCCAAGTCTTACAGGTTCCCAATGGCTACACCTTC.

This chain connects TRBV7-2 to TRBJ2-1; 12 positions match TRBD2. The CDR3 contains 15 residues. The V and J ends lost 3 bases and 10 bases, in that order; junction bases with no gene match: 7. CDR1 SGHTA and CDR2 FQGNSA come from the germline V gene. The CDR3: CASSFSSGGAWEQFF. The CDR3 DNA reads as TGTGCCAGCAGCTTCTCTAGCGGGGGGGCCTGGGAGCAGTTCTTC.

This chain uses TRBV2 with TRBJ1-1; 7 nucleotides agree with TRBD1. The junction had 7 bases not matched to a gene; V was cut back by 4 bases and J by 5 bases. This CDR3 region has 14 residues. The germline CDR1 and CDR2 sequences are SNHLY and FYNNEI. In nucleotides, the CDR3 is TGTGCCAGCAGTGTAGCGACAGGGTGGACTGAAGCTTTCTTT. This codes for CASSVATGWTEAFF.

The chain combines TRBV7-2 with TRBJ2-2; D is perhaps TRBD2 (6 bases). The CDR3 runs to 14 residues. CDR1 is SGHTA and CDR2 is FQGNSA in the germline V gene. The V and J ends lost 7 bases and 1 base respectively, with 10 bases between them. This chain's CDR3 is CASTPGGNTGELFF. CDR3 nucleotides: TGTGCCAGCACCCCCGGGGGGAACACCGGGGAGCTGTTTTTT.

This rearrangement joins TRBV9 to TRBJ2-5, with D tentatively TRBD2 (7 bases). This CDR3 is built from 14 residues. Germline-derived CDR1 and CDR2 are SGDLS and YYNGEE. Trimming took off 3 bases at V and 2 bases at J, with 11 bases between the two ends. DNA for the CDR3: TGTGCCAGCAGCGAGGGAGGGGGTCAAGAGACCCAGTACTTC. It codes for CASSEGGGQETQYF.

The chain combines TRBV19 with TRBJ1-5; D unresolved. The germline V gene has CDR1 LNHDA and CDR2 SQIVND (reference sequence). This CDR3 is 14 amino acids long. V was clipped by 5 bases and J by 1 base, with 9 bases between them. CDR3 in amino acids: CASSYGGSNQPQHF. CDR3 nucleotide sequence: TGTGCCAGTAGTTATGGAGGGAGCAATCAGCCCCAGCATTTT.

The rearrangement uses TRBV19 and TRBJ2-5; the D is unclear. The J call is uncertain, as TRBJ2-7 better fits the DNA end. Per the germline V gene, CDR1 is LNHDA and CDR2 is SQIVND (reference sequence). This CDR3 comprises 15 residues. The CDR3 reads CASSIPTSSRSEQYF. The CDR3 DNA reads as TGTGCCAGTAGTATCCCCACAAGTAGCCGAAGCGAGCAGTACTTC.

The rearrangement links TRBV13 to TRBJ2-2, with D hard to call. Trimming cost V 5 bases and J 2 bases, with 12 bases left between them. Germline values: CDR1 PRHDT, CDR2 FYEKMQ (reference sequence). This CDR3 is built from 15 residues. CDR3 bases: TGTGCCAGCAGCCTCCCCAGGCCCAACACCGGGGAGCTGTTTTTT. Residues: CASSLPRPNTGELFF. Complete variable domain (other parts from reference TRBV13 and TRBJ2-2): AAGVIQSPRHLIKEKRETATLKCYPIPRHDTVYWYQQGPGQDPQFLISFYEKMQSDKGSIPDRFSAQQFSDYHSELNMSSLELGDSALYFCASSLPRPNTGELFFGEGSRLTVL.